This entry lists 32 T cell receptor beta chains sequenced from one sample in a study of vaccination effects on CD4 cells after COVID-19. Their antigens remain unidentified. The method was immunoSEQ multiplex PCR; TCRdb's version includes in-frame clones alone and lacks a portion of them. The repertoire consists of fewer than 30,000 clones, with around three quarters occurring once and the leading ten covering more than 15%. Under the ViraFEST assay, PBMC were stimulated with viral peptide pools so that antigen-specific CD4+ T cells expanded. Sequencing was performed afterwards. The culture ran for 10 to 11 days, and then CD4+ T cells were isolated. The individual was infected with SARS-CoV-2 between March and December 2020, as confirmed by PCR. The sample was CD4+ T cells from PBMCs cultured with HCoV-NL63 spike peptides, taken before COVID-19 vaccination. Receptors were obtained from a human donor who had a prior SARS-CoV-2 infection.

V gene TRBV15 combines with J gene TRBJ2-7; D ambiguous. The germline V gene encodes CDR1 LNHNV and CDR2 YYDKDF (reference sequence). V was pared by 6 bases and J by 2 bases, with 17 bases between. This CDR3 region has 15 residues. CDR3 coding DNA: TGTGCCACCAGTCCGGACGAAGTTACGGCCTACGAGCAGTACTTC. This translates into CATSPDEVTAYEQYF.

The chain has TRBV6-6 and TRBJ2-7; D is possibly TRBD1 (5 bases). The V end was cut by 2 bases, the J end by 3 bases, with 14 bases between. There are 15 residues in the CDR3. CDR1 MNHNY and CDR2 SVGAGI come from the germline V gene (reference sequence). The CDR3 loop reads CASSYDPDSSYEQYF. The CDR3 nucleotides read TGTGCCAGCAGTTACGATCCCGACAGCAGCTACGAGCAGTACTTC.

The rearrangement uses TRBV6-5 and TRBJ1-1; the match to TRBD1 covers 7 bases. The CDR3 is made up of 13 amino acids. The ends lost 2 bases at V and 7 bases at J; junction bases unmatched: 4. CDR1 and CDR2 from the germline V gene are MNHEY and SVGAGI. DNA for the CDR3: TGTGCCAGCAGTTACGCGACAGGGTATGAAGCTTTCTTT. Protein: CASSYATGYEAFF.

J is TRBJ2-5 and V is TRBV5-1; 7 bases are a match to TRBD1. The CDR3 is 14 amino acids. CDR1 is SGHRS, CDR2 YFSETQ, per germline. V shed 0 bases and J 4 bases; nucleotides not matched to a gene: 3. The CDR3 region is CASSLATGLETQYF. The CDR3, as DNA: TGCGCCAGCAGCTTGGCGACAGGGTTAGAGACCCAGTACTTC.

This chain joins TRBV5-1 and TRBJ1-1, with D tentatively TRBD1 (6 bases). Looked up from germline, CDR1 is SGHRS and CDR2 is YFSETQ. V lost 5 bases and J 1 base, leaving 12 bases between the germline ends. The CDR3 has 14 amino acids. The CDR3 bases are TGCGCCAGCAGTACCAGGGGTACGAACACTGAAGCTTTCTTT. This encodes CASSTRGTNTEAFF.

In its sample, this clone ranks as medium-sized. The V and J genes are TRBV27 and TRBJ2-7, with TRBD1 identical over 8 bases. This CDR3 is 15 amino acids long. Trimming removed 8 bases from V and 6 bases from J; junction bases left unmatched: 15. The V gene's germline CDR1 is MNHEY and CDR2 SMNVEV (reference sequence). This CDR3 is CASGVRQGSSGEQYF. The CDR3 bases are TGTGCCAGCGGTGTCCGACAGGGGAGCTCGGGCGAGCAGTACTTC.

The chain has TRBV5-5 and TRBJ2-7, with TRBD2 identical over 7 bases. The CDR3 contains 16 residues. Germline values: CDR1 SGHKS, CDR2 YYEKEE (reference sequence). The trim removed 3 bases at V and 4 bases at J, leaving 13 bases unmatched. The CDR3 DNA sequence: TGTGCCAGCAGCTCCGGTTACGGCGGGGGATCTTACGAGCAGTACTTC. Protein sequence: CASSSGYGGGSYEQYF.

The chain links TRBV28 to TRBJ2-4, with D unresolved. CDR1 MDHEN and CDR2 SYDVKM come from the germline V gene. Trimming cost V 5 bases and J 0 bases, with 17 bases left between them. This CDR3 is 17 amino acids long. CDR3 amino acids: CASSPSTAPGAKNIQYF. DNA of the CDR3: TGTGCCAGCAGTCCGTCGACCGCCCCGGGAGCCAAAAACATTCAGTACTTC.

This chain connects TRBV6-5 to TRBJ1-2, with 7 bases matching TRBD1. This CDR3 is 13 amino acids long. CDR1 is MNHEY, CDR2 SVGAGI, per germline. V shed 4 bases and J 2 bases; nucleotides not matched to a gene: 1. The CDR3 here is CASSSGQNYGYTF. CDR3 in DNA: TGTGCCAGCAGTTCGGGACAGAACTATGGCTACACCTTC.

The chain uses TRBV7-9 and TRBJ2-3; possible D gene TRBD2, 5 bases. Germline lookup yields CDR1 SEHNR and CDR2 FQNEAQ (reference sequence). V was clipped by 2 bases and J by 0 bases, with 12 bases between them. The CDR3 loop spans 16 amino acids. CDR3 loop: CASSLTRRESTDTQYF. CDR3 DNA sequence: TGTGCCAGCAGCTTAACCAGAAGGGAGAGCACAGATACGCAGTATTTT.

V and J are TRBV7-3 and TRBJ2-2; 8 nucleotides match TRBD2. This CDR3 has 16 residues. The ends lost 5 bases at V and 5 bases at J; junction bases unmatched: 10. Germline V CDR1 and CDR2: SGHTA, FQGTGA. DNA for the CDR3: TGTGCCAGCAGCCTGAGCGGGAGTGAGGTAACCGGGGAGCTGTTTTTT. Its translation is CASSLSGSEVTGELFF.

A few counts support this clone. The J gene is TRBJ2-7, the V gene TRBV21-1. TRBV21-1 is shown as a pseudogene. The CDR3 length is 15 residues. The CDR3 spells CASSKEGTPSYEQYF. In DNA, the CDR3 is TGTGCCAGCAGCAAAGAAGGGACCCCCTCCTACGAGCAGTACTTC.

The rearrangement links TRBV9 to TRBJ2-6, with D unresolved. The CDR3 is made up of 14 amino acids. CDR1 and CDR2 (germline): SGDLS, YYNGEE. V was shortened by 0 bases and J by 2 bases, with 3 bases between the two germline ends. CDR3: CASSVGPGANVLTF. The CDR3 bases are TGTGCCAGCAGCGTAGGGCCTGGGGCCAACGTCCTGACTTTC.

In this sample, this clone turned up once. This chain connects TRBV25-1 to TRBJ1-3; D is uncertain. Per the germline V gene, CDR1 is MGHDK and CDR2 is SYGVNS. The V and J ends lost 6 bases and 3 bases respectively, with 15 bases between them. The CDR3 sequence is 15 residues long. DNA of the CDR3: TGTGCCAGCAGCTCCGACGTTGATGGTGGAAACACCATATATTTT. Translation: CASSSDVDGGNTIYF.

This clone has only a few counts. V gene TRBV6-1 combines with J gene TRBJ1-3; 7 bases fit TRBD1. The J segment lost 2 bases and the V segment lost 7 bases, leaving 2 bases of the junction unmatched. The CDR3 sequence is 13 residues long. In germline, CDR1 is MNHNS, CDR2 SASEGT. This chain's CDR3 is CASNRGTGNTIYF. The CDR3 nucleotides read TGTGCCAGCAACAGGGGAACTGGAAACACCATATATTTT.

This clone was seen only a few times. The chain recombines TRBV10-3 with TRBJ2-7; TRBD2 aligns across 7 bases. Germline CDR1 and CDR2: ENHRY and SYGVKD. The CDR3 spans 15 residues. Trimming at V came to 4 bases and at J to 2 bases, leaving 8 bases not matched to a gene. CDR3 residues: CAISVSSGVTYEQYF. The CDR3 region has the DNA TGTGCCATCAGTGTGTCTAGCGGAGTCACCTACGAGCAGTACTTC.

V is TRBV27 and J is TRBJ1-6; D is unresolved. With 6 bases removed from V and 0 bases from J, the gap between germline ends came to 9 bases. The germline V gene encodes CDR1 MNHEY and CDR2 SMNVEV (reference sequence). This CDR3 is 15 amino acids long. CDR3 amino acids: CASRPVSSYNSPLHF. Here the CDR3 DNA reads TGTGCCAGCAGACCCGTTTCCTCCTATAATTCACCCCTCCACTTT.

The chain carries TRBV4-2 and TRBJ2-2; D is ambiguous. V lost 5 bases and J lost 5, with 6 bases in between. Germline CDR1 reads LGHNA; CDR2 reads YNFKEQ. The CDR3 contains 12 residues. The CDR3 nucleotides read TGTGCCAGCAGCTTAAGGACCGGGGAGCTGTTTTTT. Translating gives CASSLRTGELFF.

This chain connects TRBV6-5 to TRBJ1-1; D call uncertain. Germline CDR1 is MNHEY and CDR2 is SVGAGI. Trimming removed 6 bases at V and 6 bases at J, with 14 bases between. The CDR3 spans 13 residues. The CDR3 reads CASRPTGWAEAFF. The DNA of the CDR3 is TGTGCCAGCAGACCGACGGGGTGGGCTGAAGCTTTCTTT.

The V gene is TRBV11-2, the J gene TRBJ1-2; D is unclear. Germline V gives CDR1 SGHAT, CDR2 FQNNGV. The CDR3 spans 13 residues. V lost 1 base to trimming and J lost 13 bases, with 16 bases between them. The CDR3 spells CASSLVTGQFSTF. The CDR3, as DNA: TGTGCCAGCAGCTTAGTTACGGGCCAATTCAGCACCTTC.

The CDR3 DNA is TGTGCCAGTAGTAAGAGGCCGACAGTAAACTCCTACAATGAGCAGTTCTTC. As protein: CASSKRPTVNSYNEQFF. This rearrangement joins TRBV19 to TRBJ2-1; D possibly corresponds to TRBD1 (5 bases). Trimming left V 4 bases short and J 0 bases short, with 16 bases between. Looked up from germline, CDR1 is LNHDA and CDR2 is SQIVND (reference sequence). CDR3 length equals 17 residues.

The sample holds a few counts of this clone. The chain joins TRBV3-1 (or the pseudogene TRBV3-2) to TRBJ1-2, with D uncertain. CDR1 LGHDT and CDR2 YNNKEL come from the germline V gene (reference sequence). CDR3 length: 16 amino acids. V lost 0 bases, J lost 5 bases, and 16 bases lay in between. The CDR3 DNA sequence: TGTGCCAGCAGCCAAGATTATACAAGATGGACGTATGGCTACACCTTC. Translating it yields CASSQDYTRWTYGYTF.

This clone occurred a few times. The CDR3 reads CASSSGRYLGQFF. Written as DNA, the CDR3 is TGTGCCAGCAGCTCCGGCCGGTACCTGGGGCAGTTCTTC. The V gene is TRBV7-6, the J gene TRBJ2-1, with D unresolved. V gave up 4 bases and J gave up 12 bases, with 16 bases separating them. This CDR3 is built from 13 residues. Germline CDR1 reads SGHVS; CDR2 reads FNYEAQ. Supplemented by reference TRBV7-6 and TRBJ2-1, the full variable domain reads GAGVSQSPRYKVTKRGQDVALRCDPISGHVSLYWYRQALGQGPEFLTYFNYEAQQDKSGLPNDRFSAERPEGSISTLTIQRTEQRDSAMYRCASSSGRYLGQFFGPGTRLTVL.

This clone was observed once. This CDR3 reads CASTYQETQYF. The CDR3 coding sequence is TGTGCCAGCACCTACCAAGAGACCCAGTACTTC. The chain employs TRBV2 and TRBJ2-5, with D unresolved. V was clipped by 7 bases and J by 0 bases, with 3 bases between them. Looked up from germline, CDR1 is SNHLY and CDR2 is FYNNEI. CDR3 length: 11 residues.

This clone came up once. The chain's CDR3 is CASSFGGPNQPQHF. The CDR3 bases are TGTGCCAGCTCGTTCGGCGGACCCAATCAGCCCCAGCATTTT. The rearrangement uses TRBV18 and TRBJ1-5; no reliable D call. This CDR3 is 14 amino acids long. Looked up from germline, CDR1 is KGHSH and CDR2 is LQKENI. Trimming left V 6 bases short and J 3 bases short, with 12 bases between.

The rearrangement joins TRBV20-1 to TRBJ1-2; weak D call: TRBD1 (5 bases). The CDR3 contains 15 residues. Per the germline V gene, CDR1 is DFQATT and CDR2 is SNEGSKA (reference sequence). V was pared by 3 bases and J by 8 bases, with 22 bases between. The DNA of the CDR3 is TGCAGTGCTAGTCTGGCAGGGTCCGGAGAGGGAGGCTACACCTTC. The encoded protein is CSASLAGSGEGGYTF.

The chain carries TRBV19 and TRBJ1-4; D is perhaps TRBD1 (5 bases). The ends were cut back, 6 bases at V and 6 bases at J, with 17 bases in the middle. The CDR3 is made up of 15 amino acids. From germline, CDR1 is LNHDA and CDR2 SQIVND (reference sequence). CDR3 protein: CASSRLQGMDEKLFF. The DNA of the CDR3 is TGTGCCAGTAGCCGTCTTCAGGGAATGGATGAAAAACTGTTTTTT.

This chain connects TRBV5-4 to TRBJ2-7; weak D call: TRBD2 (5 bases). This CDR3 comprises 13 residues. V was shortened by 4 bases and J by 2 bases, with 10 bases between the two germline ends. CDR1 is SGHNT and CDR2 is YYREEE in the germline V gene (reference sequence). The CDR3, as DNA: TGTGCCAGCAGCCGCTGGAGGACCTACGAGCAGTACTTC. Protein sequence: CASSRWRTYEQYF.

The chain couples TRBV28 to TRBJ2-1; no firm D call. Trimming shortened V by 5 bases and J by 9 bases, and 11 bases separated the two germline ends. Germline loops: CDR1 MDHEN, CDR2 SYDVKM. The CDR3 totals 12 residues. CDR3 residues: CASSLYRREQFF. For the CDR3, the DNA is TGTGCCAGCAGTCTTTATAGGCGTGAGCAGTTCTTC.

The rearrangement links TRBV6-5 to TRBJ1-4; D call uncertain. The CDR3 extends over 13 amino acids. Germline-derived CDR1 and CDR2 are MNHEY and SVGAGI. V was cut by 2 bases and J by 11 bases, with 12 bases left in between. The CDR3 spells CASSYTGSGKLFF. CDR3 nucleotides: TGTGCCAGCAGTTACACGGGGTCGGGGAAACTGTTTTTT.

The chain has TRBV2 and TRBJ2-1; 7 positions match TRBD2. The CDR3 sequence is 14 residues long. The germline V gene has CDR1 SNHLY and CDR2 FYNNEI. The V segment lost 8 bases and the J segment 3 bases; nucleotides outside the gene matches: 7. This CDR3 reads CASVAGLHYNEQFF. CDR3 bases: TGTGCCAGCGTGGCGGGACTACACTACAATGAGCAGTTCTTC.

The V gene is TRBV21-1, the J gene TRBJ2-7; the table's D call, TRBD1, has no DNA check behind it. TRBV21-1 is a documented pseudogene. The CDR3 is 17 residues long. CDR3 residues: CASFLEGARERGYEQYF. CDR3 bases: TGTGCCAGCTTCCTTGAGGGGGCGCGGGAAAGGGGGTACGAGCAGTACTTC.